The next 27 T cell receptor beta chains were all read from a single sample in a study of shared clonotypes between healthy human individuals. Clones were sequenced by immunoSEQ multiplex PCR, and TCRdb holds only the in-frame ones, with some missing. This table holds around 1,100,000 clones, roughly 80% found once. Sequencing was performed on memory CD4+ T cells from PBMCs. Subset in this sample: CD45RA-negative fraction. The source of these receptors is a man younger than 35 in good health. Some clones in this sample may be carry-over from other donors' samples.

The chain employs TRBV5-4 and TRBJ2-7; D unresolved. CDR1 SGHNT and CDR2 YYREEE come from the germline V gene (reference sequence). V was clipped by 2 bases and J by 2 bases, with 8 bases between them. The CDR3 consists of 13 residues. The DNA for the CDR3 is TGTGCCAGCAGCTTTGGGGTAACCTACGAGCAGTACTTC. Residues: CASSFGVTYEQYF.

The genes are TRBV30 and TRBJ2-3, with D hard to call. The CDR3 runs to 11 residues. V gave up 1 base and J gave up 7 bases, with 6 bases separating them. CDR1 and CDR2 from the germline V gene are GTSNPN and SVGIG (reference sequence). In DNA form, the CDR3 reads TGTGCCTGGAGTGCACGATATACGCAGTATTTT. Its protein product is CAWSARYTQYF.

The chain joins TRBV7-2 to TRBJ2-7; D is unclear. The CDR3 has 13 amino acids. V lost 2 bases and J lost 7, with 12 bases in between. Germline lookup yields CDR1 SGHTA and CDR2 FQGNSA. The DNA for the CDR3 is TGTGCCAGCAGCTTAAGGCCCGAGGAGGAGCAGTACTTC. This translates into CASSLRPEEEQYF.

The V call is TRBV4-3, the J call TRBJ2-2; D uncertain. CDR1 LGHNA and CDR2 YSLEER come from the germline V gene. V lost 4 bases to trimming and J lost 4 bases, with 19 bases between them. This CDR3 is built from 17 residues. CDR3 in DNA: TGCGCCAGCAGCCCCCACGGACGGGTCGAAGTCACCGGGGAGCTGTTTTTT. This sequence encodes CASSPHGRVEVTGELFF.

V and J are TRBV7-9 and TRBJ2-3, with D possibly being TRBD2 (5 bases). V was pared by 5 bases and J by 10 bases, with 10 bases between. Germline-derived CDR1 and CDR2 are SEHNR and FQNEAQ (reference sequence). The CDR3 length is 11 residues. CDR3 in amino acids: CASSPEDPQYF. The CDR3 coding sequence is TGTGCCAGCAGCCCGGAGGATCCGCAGTATTTT.

The chain joins TRBV7-2 to TRBJ2-4; possibly TRBD1 for D (6 bases). The V gene lost 10 bases and the J gene lost 7 bases, with 26 bases spanning the gap. Looked up from germline, CDR1 is SGHTA and CDR2 is FQGNSA. The CDR3 loop spans 16 amino acids. CDR3 sequence: CATRRYQGKHINIQYF. The CDR3 bases are TGTGCCACCCGTCGATACCAGGGGAAACACATTAACATTCAGTACTTC. The full variable domain, rest sourced from reference TRBV7-2 and TRBJ2-4, is GAGVSQSPSNKVTEKGKDVELRCDPISGHTALYWYRQSLGQGLEFLIYFQGNSAPDKSGLPSDRFSAERTGGSVSTLTIQRTQQEDSAVYLCATRRYQGKHINIQYFGAGTRLSVL.

The chain has TRBV6-6 and TRBJ1-1; D is ambiguous. This CDR3 comprises 13 residues. The V and J ends lost 6 bases and 1 base respectively, with 9 bases between them. Germline CDR1 MNHNY, CDR2 SVGAGI (reference sequence). CDR3: CASRATGNTEAFF. The CDR3 nucleotides read TGTGCCAGCAGGGCGACGGGGAACACTGAAGCTTTCTTT.

The rearrangement links TRBV5-6 to TRBJ2-1; 8 nucleotides agree with TRBD2. The CDR3 sequence is 15 residues long. The V and J ends lost 3 bases and 0 bases, in that order; junction bases with no gene match: 2. Germline CDR1 and CDR2: SGHDT and YYEEEE. CDR3 sequence: CASSYGTSSYNEQFF. In nucleotides, the CDR3 is TGTGCCAGCAGCTACGGGACTAGCTCCTACAATGAGCAGTTCTTC.

This clone appeared a few times. The V call is TRBV10-3, the J call TRBJ1-1; D remains unclear. CDR3 size: 14 residues. Germline CDR1 is ENHRY and CDR2 is SYGVKD. Trimming took off 6 bases at V and 4 bases at J, with 15 bases between the two ends. CDR3 amino acids: CAISNLPGGTEAFF. The CDR3 nucleotides are TGTGCCATCAGCAACCTCCCTGGTGGCACTGAAGCTTTCTTT.

The chain is built from TRBV7-2 and TRBJ2-5, with TRBD2 as a possible D gene (6 bases). Germline CDR1 reads SGHTA; CDR2 reads FQGNSA. This CDR3 has 15 residues. The V and J ends lost 2 bases and 3 bases respectively, with 13 bases between them. Here the CDR3 reads CASSLMGGREETQYF. The DNA for the CDR3 is TGTGCCAGCAGCTTAATGGGGGGTAGGGAAGAGACCCAGTACTTC.

This chain links TRBV4-1 with TRBJ2-7; a weak D match, TRBD2 (5 bases). Germline V gene data show CDR1 as MGHRA and CDR2 as YSYEKL. The CDR3 runs 15 residues. V lost 0 bases, J lost 3 bases, and 12 bases lay in between. The CDR3, as DNA: TGCGCCAGCAGCCAAGATCCCCTAGCCCGCTACGAGCAGTACTTC. This gives the protein CASSQDPLARYEQYF.

In this sample, this clone turned up a few times. Other DNA variants within this sample encode the same CDR3. The chain joins TRBV28 to TRBJ2-3, with D unresolved. This CDR3 spans 11 amino acids. With 6 bases removed from V and 2 bases from J, the gap between germline ends came to 3 bases. Germline assignment: CDR1 MDHEN and CDR2 SYDVKM. The DNA for the CDR3 is TGTGCCAGCAGACTCACAGATACGCAGTATTTT. Translated: CASRLTDTQYF.

The CDR3 is CASKYQDRSNEKLFF. The CDR3 DNA reads as TGTGCCAGCAAGTATCAAGACCGGTCAAATGAAAAACTGTTTTTT. The J gene is TRBJ1-4, the V gene TRBV19; D uncertain. Germline V gene data show CDR1 as LNHDA and CDR2 as SQIVND (reference sequence). This CDR3 is 15 amino acids long. V gave up 9 bases and J gave up 5 bases, with 19 bases separating them. Together with reference TRBV19 and TRBJ1-4, the CDR3 gives the full variable domain: DGGITQSPKYLFRKEGQNVTLSCEQNLNHDAMYWYRQDPGQGLRLIYYSQIVNDFQKGDIAEGYSVSREKKESFPLTVTSAQKNPTAFYLCASKYQDRSNEKLFFGSGTQLSVL.

V gene TRBV28 combines with J gene TRBJ2-5, with 9 positions matching TRBD1. This CDR3 contains 16 residues. CDR1 is MDHEN, CDR2 SYDVKM, per germline. The V gene end was trimmed by 1 base and the J gene end by 5 bases; junction bases not matched to a gene: 8. CDR3 nucleotide sequence: TGTGCCAGCAGTTTATTAGGACAGGGGTTTATGGAGACCCAGTACTTC. It codes for CASSLLGQGFMETQYF.

As to this clone: Other DNA sequences in the same sample also yield this CDR3. The CDR3 protein is CASSPGGGRETQYF. The CDR3 bases are TGTGCCAGCAGCCCCGGAGGGGGACGAGAGACCCAGTACTTC. J is TRBJ2-5 and V is TRBV7-9; possibly TRBD1 or TRBD2 for D (6 bases each). There are 14 residues in the CDR3. V was trimmed by 5 bases and J by 4 bases, leaving 14 bases between them. CDR1 and CDR2 (germline): SEHNR, FQNEAQ (reference sequence).

The chain is built from TRBV7-2 and TRBJ2-1; D unclear. Per the germline V gene, CDR1 is SGHTA and CDR2 is FQGNSA. V lost 0 bases, J lost 5 bases, and 14 bases lay in between. The CDR3 covers 16 residues. The CDR3 nucleotides read TGTGCCAGCAGCTTAGCTCCCCCATATAGTGACAATGAGCAGTTCTTC. Translation gives CASSLAPPYSDNEQFF.

The V and J genes are TRBV15 and TRBJ1-3, with no clear D. Trimming left V 3 bases short and J 4 bases short, with 7 bases between. Germline V CDR1 and CDR2: LNHNV, YYDKDF (reference sequence). This CDR3 contains 13 residues. The DNA for the CDR3 is TGTGCCACCAGCAGTTCCCCAGGAAACACCATATATTTT. Protein: CATSSSPGNTIYF.

The chain carries TRBV2 and TRBJ2-2; D is possibly TRBD1 (6 bases). CDR1 and CDR2 from the germline V gene are SNHLY and FYNNEI. CDR3 length equals 13 residues. V gave up 7 bases and J gave up 4 bases, with 10 bases separating them. The CDR3: CASKDSGTGELFF. In DNA form, the CDR3 reads TGTGCCAGCAAGGACAGTGGCACCGGGGAGCTGTTTTTT.

The chain carries TRBV11-1 and TRBJ1-1; D may be TRBD1 (6 bases). The V and J ends lost 1 base and 8 bases respectively, with 17 bases between them. The CDR3 length is 15 residues. Germline assignment: CDR1 SGHAT and CDR2 FQDESV (reference sequence). Here the CDR3 reads CASSLDFLPGTEAFF. The CDR3 DNA reads TGTGCCAGCAGCTTAGACTTCCTCCCCGGGACAGAAGCTTTCTTT.

This sequence joins TRBV30 and TRBJ1-1; the D gene is possibly TRBD1 (6 bases). Germline CDR1 GTSNPN, CDR2 SVGIG (reference sequence). The length of the CDR3 is 12 residues. V was cut by 1 base and J by 7 bases, with 10 bases left in between. The CDR3 is CAWSEQGIEAFF. In DNA form, the CDR3 reads TGTGCCTGGAGTGAGCAGGGGATTGAAGCTTTCTTT.

The chain couples TRBV18 to TRBJ2-2; 7 bases agree with TRBD1. Germline V gene lookup returns CDR1 KGHSH and CDR2 LQKENI. CDR3 length: 16 amino acids. V lost 6 bases to trimming and J lost 1 base; unmatched junction nucleotides: 8. This CDR3 reads CASSAQGTVNTGELFF. DNA for the CDR3: TGTGCCAGCTCGGCCCAAGGGACAGTGAACACCGGGGAGCTGTTTTTT.

V and J are TRBV19 and TRBJ1-3; tentative D call: TRBD1 (6 bases). Trimming removed 10 bases from V and 8 bases from J, with 18 bases in between. CDR1 LNHDA and CDR2 SQIVND come from the germline V gene (reference sequence). CDR3 length equals 13 residues. The CDR3 reads CATTTGFGDTIYF. The CDR3 DNA is TGTGCCACGACGACAGGTTTCGGTGACACCATATATTTT. Filled out from reference TRBV19 and TRBJ1-3, the complete variable domain reads DGGITQSPKYLFRKEGQNVTLSCEQNLNHDAMYWYRQDPGQGLRLIYYSQIVNDFQKGDIAEGYSVSREKKESFPLTVTSAQKNPTAFYLCATTTGFGDTIYFGEGSWLTVV.

V gene TRBV5-4 combines with J gene TRBJ1-2; TRBD1 matches at 8 bases. V lost 10 bases to trimming and J lost 8 bases; unmatched junction nucleotides: 19. The CDR3 totals 15 residues. Looked up from germline, CDR1 is SGHNT and CDR2 is YYREEE (reference sequence). CDR3 coding DNA: TGTGCCTTTTCGATACGGGGCAGGGGGCGCGGCGGCTACACCTTC. It yields the protein CAFSIRGRGRGGYTF.

Regarding this clone: Additional DNA sequences in this sample encode the identical CDR3. This chain joins TRBV5-1 and TRBJ2-5; D is uncertain. Germline CDR1 and CDR2: SGHRS and YFSETQ. The CDR3 contains 14 residues. The V end was cut by 0 bases, the J end by 0 bases, with 6 bases between. CDR3 coding DNA: TGCGCCAGCAGCTTGGCCGGGTACCAAGAGACCCAGTACTTC. This codes for CASSLAGYQETQYF.

The CDR3 nucleotides read TGTGCCAGCAGCCCCGGTAACAGGAACACTGAAGCTTTCTTT. It codes for CASSPGNRNTEAFF. The chain employs TRBV9 and TRBJ1-1; D is unclear. Per the germline V gene, CDR1 is SGDLS and CDR2 is YYNGEE. The CDR3 covers 14 residues. V lost 4 bases and J lost 1, with 11 bases in between.

V is TRBV21-1 and J is TRBJ2-2; the table calls TRBD2, which could not be checked here. TRBV21-1 is recorded as a pseudogene. CDR3 length: 16 amino acids. The CDR3, as DNA: TGTGCCAGCAGCAGACGGACTAGCGGGAGGGTCGGGGAGCTGTTTTTT. This sequence encodes CASSRRTSGRVGELFF.

This chain links TRBV9 with TRBJ2-1; perhaps TRBD2 as D (5 bases). This CDR3 is 15 amino acids long. Trimming took 0 bases from V and 3 from J, leaving 10 bases between them. The germline CDR1 and CDR2 sequences are SGDLS and YYNGEE. CDR3 region: CASSVVPGSYNEQFF. The CDR3 bases are TGTGCCAGCAGCGTAGTTCCGGGAAGCTACAATGAGCAGTTCTTC. Together with reference TRBV9 and TRBJ2-1, the CDR3 gives the full variable domain: DSGVTQTPKHLITATGQRVTLRCSPRSGDLSVYWYQQSLDQGLQFLIQYYNGEERAKGNILERFSAQQFPDLHSELNLSSLELGDSALYFCASSVVPGSYNEQFFGPGTRLTVL.